This is a list of T cell receptor beta chains from one sample in a study of cytomegalovirus exposure and HLA in healthy donors. The repertoire was sequenced with immunoSEQ multiplex PCR; TCRdb's copy has only in-frame clones and lacks some. The table gives 65,000 to 80,000 clones; the top ten clones make up approximately 4.6% of it. Material for sequencing was PBMCs. The receptors were gathered from a man aged 25-45 years in good health and CMV-seronegative. Each CDR3 is given with its conserved first and last residue. A D gene is named only where the DNA matches it firmly. Part of the rows lack a size; the others show once, few, many or a class for expanded clones.

v_gene: TRBV7-2
j_gene: TRBJ1-3
abundance: NA
d_gene: NA
len: 14
CDR3nt: TGTGCCAGCAGCGTGGACATCTCTGGAAACACCATATATTTT
CDR3aa: CASSVDISGNTIYF

v_gene: TRBV7-9
j_gene: TRBJ1-1
abundance: NA
d_gene: NA
len: 14
CDR3nt: TGTGCCAGCAGCTTATTCGGGGGAGGCACTGAAGCTTTCTTT
CDR3aa: CASSLFGGGTEAFF

v_gene: TRBV6-5
j_gene: TRBJ2-7
abundance: NA
d_gene: TRBD2
len: 15
CDR3nt: TGTGCCAGCAGTGGAGAACTAGCGGGAGGCCACGAGCAGTACTTC
CDR3aa: CASSGELAGGHEQYF

v_gene: TRBV5-1
j_gene: TRBJ2-3
abundance: NA
d_gene: NA
len: 14
CDR3nt: TGCGCCAGCAGCCCGAGCCTTAACACAGATACGCAGTATTTT
CDR3aa: CASSPSLNTDTQYF

v_gene: TRBV9
j_gene: TRBJ2-2
abundance: NA
d_gene: TRBD2
len: 16
CDR3nt: TGTGCCAGCAGCGTAGGTGGCGGGAGCAATACCGGGGAGCTGTTTTTT
CDR3aa: CASSVGGGSNTGELFF

v_gene: TRBV2
j_gene: TRBJ2-3
abundance: NA
d_gene: TRBD1
len: 16
CDR3nt: TGTGCCAGCAGTGATGGTAGGATCACAGGGGAAGATACGCAGTATTTT
CDR3aa: CASSDGRITGEDTQYF

v_gene: TRBV19
j_gene: TRBJ1-5
abundance: NA
d_gene: NA
len: 15
CDR3nt: TGTGCCAGTAGCAAACCGCCTGGGGCCAATCAGCCCCAGCATTTT
CDR3aa: CASSKPPGANQPQHF

v_gene: TRBV5-1
j_gene: TRBJ2-7
abundance: NA
d_gene: NA
len: 13
CDR3nt: TGCGCCAGCAGCTATGAACATCCCTACGAGCAGTACTTC
CDR3aa: CASSYEHPYEQYF

v_gene: TRBV4-2
j_gene: TRBJ1-4
abundance: NA
d_gene: NA
len: 15
CDR3nt: TGTGCCAGCAGCCCATCCAGGGCCTATAATGAAAAACTGTTTTTT
CDR3aa: CASSPSRAYNEKLFF

v_gene: TRBV18
j_gene: TRBJ2-1
abundance: NA
d_gene: TRBD1
len: 17
CDR3nt: TGTGCCAGCTCACCACCGGGACAGGGGCCGCGGGAGGTTGAGCAGTTCTTC
CDR3aa: CASSPPGQGPREVEQFF

v_gene: TRBV28
j_gene: TRBJ2-1
abundance: NA
d_gene: TRBD1
len: 12
CDR3nt: TGTGCCACCGGGACAGAATACAATGAGCAGTTCTTC
CDR3aa: CATGTEYNEQFF

v_gene: TRBV7-2
j_gene: TRBJ1-2
abundance: NA
d_gene: NA
len: 13
CDR3nt: TGTGCCAGCAGCATACAGCCTAACTATGGCTACACCTTC
CDR3aa: CASSIQPNYGYTF

v_gene: TRBV6-1
j_gene: TRBJ1-2
abundance: medium-sized
d_gene: NA
len: 15
CDR3nt: TGTGCCAGCAGTGAAGATGGGGGCGAGTTCTATGGCTACACCTTC
CDR3aa: CASSEDGGEFYGYTF